These T cell receptor beta chains were read from a single sample in a study of T cells expressing NK-cell markers. TCRdb re-called the 5' RACE reads; every CDR3 protein appears as one record, without DNA. In all, the sample yields hundreds of thousands of distinct CDR3 sequences. Material for sequencing was blood T cells: a sorted CD56 or NKG2C T cell subset, CD4+ or CD8+ T cells, or bulk PBMC T cells (not recorded which). These receptors were taken from a woman aged 18-69 years in good health. Each CDR3 is given with its conserved first and last residue.

V,J,length,CDR3
TRBV19,TRBJ2-2,16,CASTRGFLPNTGELFF
TRBV5-1,TRBJ1-2,16,CASSLAGSLTPYGYTF
TRBV20-1,TRBJ1-5,13,CSAIQGSAQPQHF
TRBV11-2,TRBJ1-2,19,CASSSGPWVPSRAAYGYTF
TRBV7-3,TRBJ2-1,14,CASARTSGYNEQFF
TRBV7-2,TRBJ2-7,16,CASSLGGAGGPYEQYF
TRBV5-5,TRBJ2-3,14,CASSLGRSADTQYF
TRBV28,TRBJ2-5,16,CASSSGLAGGEETQYF
TRBV11-2,TRBJ2-3,15,CASNAEPNRLDTQYF
TRBV7-8,TRBJ2-5,14,CASSQAGWQETQYF
TRBV28,TRBJ2-1,14,CASSSGGPTNEQFF
TRBV12-3/TRBV12-4,TRBJ1-2,15,CASSPDGSVGYGYTF
TRBV20-1,TRBJ2-1,12,CSEGPSANEQFF
TRBV15,TRBJ2-1,14,CATSRDDLRGEQFF
TRBV5-1,TRBJ1-1,16,CASSLLTGDPNTEAFF
TRBV11-2,TRBJ1-1,16,CASSYLKITTNTEAFF
TRBV18,TRBJ2-1,13,CASSGPVDNEQFF
TRBV12-3/TRBV12-4,TRBJ1-1,13,CASSLYTNTEAFF
TRBV7-2,TRBJ2-2,14,CASSFSFGTGELFF
TRBV5-1,TRBJ2-7,15,CASSWALTGIYEQYF
TRBV5-6,TRBJ2-1,11,CASSVGWEQFF
TRBV12-3/TRBV12-4,TRBJ2-2,15,CASSHRDSLTGELFF
TRBV4-2,TRBJ2-5,15,CASSQEGGAGETQYF
TRBV4-3,TRBJ2-1,17,CASSQDPSAGGYNEQFF
TRBV7-3,TRBJ2-2,15,CASSKATSGAGELFF
TRBV10-3,TRBJ1-2,14,CANGDRSTNYGYTF
TRBV5-5,TRBJ1-2,16,CASSLRVDGGNYGYTF
TRBV20-1,TRBJ2-3,15,CSATKGATSTDTQYF
TRBV19,TRBJ1-1,15,CASRLAGRGNTEAFF
TRBV20-1,TRBJ1-2,14,CSADPGRTRDGYTF
TRBV12-3/TRBV12-4,TRBJ1-2,12,CASTPSGVGYTF
TRBV3-1,TRBJ2-5,14,CASSQTGPLKTQYF
TRBV20-1,TRBJ2-3,12,CSAPHAPDTQYF
TRBV12-3/TRBV12-4,TRBJ2-3,13,CASSAGATDTQYF
TRBV6-1,TRBJ2-1,17,CASSHFSGMGGYNEQFF
TRBV5-1,TRBJ2-2,16,CASSLEGVRYTGELFF
TRBV5-1,TRBJ2-2,15,CASSAWTSRAGELFF
TRBV21-1,TRBJ2-2,13,CARPQGAVGELFF
TRBV29-1,TRBJ1-3,11,CSVGNGNTIYF
TRBV4-3,TRBJ2-7,18,CASSQDAPGRSLSYEQYF
TRBV12-3/TRBV12-4,TRBJ2-3,14,CASRPGTSGYTQYF
TRBV14,TRBJ2-5,12,CASSQDMGTQYF
TRBV12-3/TRBV12-4,TRBJ1-2,12,CASRTGGACYTF
TRBV15,TRBJ2-3,16,CATTVGGGRLTDTQYF
TRBV11-1,TRBJ2-2,18,CASSYGRPLDRGPGELFF
TRBV6-1,TRBJ2-3,14,CASRGLGGTDTQYF
TRBV27,TRBJ1-2,13,CASSLSATYGYTF
TRBV2,TRBJ1-6,16,CASSEAVPPYNSPLHF
TRBV19,TRBJ1-4,16,CASTPGAGGYYEKLFF
TRBV6-5,TRBJ2-1,15,CASSYLLAGEHEQFF
TRBV7-2,TRBJ1-5,12,CASSRGFQPQHF
TRBV12-3/TRBV12-4,TRBJ1-5,13,CASSPRRDQPQHF
TRBV18,TRBJ2-5,13,CASSPGIVETQYF
TRBV6-2/TRBV6-3,TRBJ1-1,13,CASRLWTEPQAFF
TRBV19,TRBJ2-1,13,CASSIGNWNEQFF
TRBV20-1,TRBJ2-7,14,CSASRDTSSYEQYF
TRBV12-3/TRBV12-4,TRBJ2-5,15,CASSWRDKQVETQYF
TRBV24-1,TRBJ2-2,17,CATSDWGDSQNTGELFF